This paragraph reports one T cell receptor (beta chain). Germline V gives CDR1 MGHDK, CDR2 SYGVNS. The V gene end was trimmed by 8 bases and the J gene end by 7 bases; junction bases not matched to a gene: 8. The CDR3 extends over 13 amino acids. PCR involved 60 Vbeta and 13 Jbeta primers. The repertoire was sequenced with immunoSEQ multiplex PCR; TCRdb's copy has only in-frame clones and lacks some. Among around 210,000 clones, around 78% were seen once, and the ten largest hold around 0.44%. This sample is drawn from a study of cytomegalovirus exposure and HLA in healthy donors. The sequenced sample was PBMCs. The J gene is TRBJ1-1, the V gene TRBV25-1; 9 bases align to TRBD1. This clonotype originated in a boy aged 10-17 years in good health and CMV-seronegative. The DNA for the CDR3 is TGTGCCAGCCGGGGACAGGGCCGGTTTGAAGCTTTCTTT. Encoded protein: CASRGQGRFEAFF.